This TCR beta chain was identified in a study of CD8+ T cells in alopecia areata. As for this clone: The antigen is not known.

CDR1 MNHEY and CDR2 SVGAGI come from the germline V gene. The CDR3 spans 16 residues. V shed 0 bases and J shed 2 bases, with 8 bases lying between them. Findings and caveats of the study: More clonal than normal scalp was lesional scalp, particularly alopecia totalis/universalis.

RNA extraction was followed by reverse transcription into cDNA, which acted as the sequencing template. Sequencing was performed with immunoSEQ multiplex PCR; in TCRdb, only in-frame clones are kept and a portion is missing. The data contain about 130,000 clones, 54% of them singletons. As to treatment: oral pan-JAK inhibitor, 5-10 mg twice daily. The sequenced sample was CD8+ T cells sorted from blood, obtained at week 4, from a patient treated with tofacitinib. The clonotype comes from a human donor with alopecia areata. The chain links TRBV6-5 to TRBJ2-6, with a weak D call TRBD1 (6 bases). DNA of the CDR3: TGTGCCAGCAGTTACTCCTCAGGGGCTGGGGCCAACGTCCTGACTTTC. As protein: CASSYSSGAGANVLTF.